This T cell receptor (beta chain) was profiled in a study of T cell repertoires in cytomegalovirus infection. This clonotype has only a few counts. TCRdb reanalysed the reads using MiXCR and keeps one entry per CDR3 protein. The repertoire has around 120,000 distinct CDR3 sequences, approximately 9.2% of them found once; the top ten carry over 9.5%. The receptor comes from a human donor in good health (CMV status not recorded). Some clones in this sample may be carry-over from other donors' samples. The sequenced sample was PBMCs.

The CDR3 region is CASSYTGTSSRNEQFF. CDR3 sequence (DNA): TGTGCCAGCAGTTACACCGGGACCTCATCCCGGAATGAGCAGTTCTTC. The chain couples TRBV6-5 to TRBJ2-1; D is tentatively TRBD1 or TRBD2 (5 bases each). Germline lookup yields CDR1 MNHEY and CDR2 SVGAGI. CDR3 size: 16 residues. Trimming stripped 2 bases from V and 7 bases from J, with 18 bases between.